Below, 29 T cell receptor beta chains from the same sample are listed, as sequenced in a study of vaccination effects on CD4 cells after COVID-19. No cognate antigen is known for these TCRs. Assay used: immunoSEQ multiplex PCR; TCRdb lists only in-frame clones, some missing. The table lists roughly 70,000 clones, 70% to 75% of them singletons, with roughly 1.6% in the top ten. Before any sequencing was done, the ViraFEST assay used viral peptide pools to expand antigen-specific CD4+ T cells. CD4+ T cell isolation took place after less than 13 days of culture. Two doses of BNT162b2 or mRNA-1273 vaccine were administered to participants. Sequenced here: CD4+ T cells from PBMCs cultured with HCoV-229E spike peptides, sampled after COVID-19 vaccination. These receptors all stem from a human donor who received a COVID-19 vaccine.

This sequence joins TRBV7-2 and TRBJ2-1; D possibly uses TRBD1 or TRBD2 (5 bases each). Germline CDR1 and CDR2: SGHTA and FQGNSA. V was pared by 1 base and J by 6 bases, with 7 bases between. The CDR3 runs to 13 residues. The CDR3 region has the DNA TGTGCCAGCAGCTTAGTTGGGGGCAATGAGCAGTTCTTC. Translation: CASSLVGGNEQFF.

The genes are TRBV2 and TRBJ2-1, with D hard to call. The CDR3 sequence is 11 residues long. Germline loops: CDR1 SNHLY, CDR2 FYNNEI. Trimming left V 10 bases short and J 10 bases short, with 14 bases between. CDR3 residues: CATRYETEQFF. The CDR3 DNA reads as TGTGCCACCAGATACGAGACAGAGCAGTTCTTC. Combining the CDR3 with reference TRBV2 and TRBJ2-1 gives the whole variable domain EPEVTQTPSHQVTQMGQEVILRCVPISNHLYFYWYRQILGQKVEFLVSFYNNEISEKSEIFDDQFSVERPDGSNFTLKIRSTKLEDSAMYFCATRYETEQFFGPGTRLTVL.

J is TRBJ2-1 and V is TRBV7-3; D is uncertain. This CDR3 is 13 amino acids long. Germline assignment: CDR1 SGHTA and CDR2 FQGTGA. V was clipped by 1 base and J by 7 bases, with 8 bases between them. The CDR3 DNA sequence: TGTGCCAGCAGCTTAAATGCTGAGAATGAGCAGTTCTTC. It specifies CASSLNAENEQFF.

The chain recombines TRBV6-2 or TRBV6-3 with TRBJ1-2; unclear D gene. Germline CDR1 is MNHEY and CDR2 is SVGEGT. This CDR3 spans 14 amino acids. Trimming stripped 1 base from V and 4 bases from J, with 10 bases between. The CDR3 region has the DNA TGTGCCAGCAGTTACTTCTCTTCCACCTATGGCTACACCTTC. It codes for CASSYFSSTYGYTF.

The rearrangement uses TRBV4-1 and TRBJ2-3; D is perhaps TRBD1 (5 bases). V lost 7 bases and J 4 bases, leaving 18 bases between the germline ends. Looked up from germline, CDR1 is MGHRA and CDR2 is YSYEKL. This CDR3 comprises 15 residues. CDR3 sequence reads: CASTHRQGKSDTQYF. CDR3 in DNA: TGCGCCAGCACTCATCGTCAGGGAAAATCAGATACGCAGTATTTT.

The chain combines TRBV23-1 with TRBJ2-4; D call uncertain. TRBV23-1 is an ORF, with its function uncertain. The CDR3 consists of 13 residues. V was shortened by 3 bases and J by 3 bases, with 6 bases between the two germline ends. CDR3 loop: CASSHLGKNIQYF. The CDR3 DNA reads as TGCGCCAGCAGTCACTTGGGCAAAAACATTCAGTACTTC.

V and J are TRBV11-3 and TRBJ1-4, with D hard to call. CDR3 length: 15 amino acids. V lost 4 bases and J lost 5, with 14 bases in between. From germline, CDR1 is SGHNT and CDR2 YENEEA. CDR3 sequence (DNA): TGTGCCAGCAGCTCCATCCAATCATTGAATGAAAAACTGTTTTTT. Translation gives CASSSIQSLNEKLFF. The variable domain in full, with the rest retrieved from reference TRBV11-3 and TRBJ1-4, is EAGVVQSPRYKIIEKKQPVAFWCNPISGHNTLYWYLQNLGQGPELLIRYENEEAVDDSQLPKDRFSAERLKGVDSTLKIQPAELGDSAVYLCASSSIQSLNEKLFFGSGTQLSVL.

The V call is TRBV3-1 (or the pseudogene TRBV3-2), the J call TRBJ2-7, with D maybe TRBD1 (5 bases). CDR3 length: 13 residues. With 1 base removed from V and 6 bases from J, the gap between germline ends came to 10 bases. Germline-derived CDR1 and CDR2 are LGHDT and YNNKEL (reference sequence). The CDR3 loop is CASSQGPGFEQYV. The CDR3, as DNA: TGTGCCAGCAGCCAAGGACCAGGGTTCGAGCAGTACGTC.

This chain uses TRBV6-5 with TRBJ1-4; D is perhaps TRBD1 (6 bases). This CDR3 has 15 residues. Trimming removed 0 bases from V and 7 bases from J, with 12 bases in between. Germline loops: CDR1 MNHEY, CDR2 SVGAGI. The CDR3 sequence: CASSYSVRGSEKLFF. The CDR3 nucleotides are TGTGCCAGCAGTTACTCAGTCAGGGGAAGTGAAAAACTGTTTTTT.

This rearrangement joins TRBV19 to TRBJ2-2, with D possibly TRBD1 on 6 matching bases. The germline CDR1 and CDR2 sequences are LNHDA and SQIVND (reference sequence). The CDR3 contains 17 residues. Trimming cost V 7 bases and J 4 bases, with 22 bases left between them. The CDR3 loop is CASTQGFNRRGTGELFF. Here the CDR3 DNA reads TGTGCCAGTACACAGGGATTTAACCGAAGAGGCACCGGGGAGCTGTTTTTT. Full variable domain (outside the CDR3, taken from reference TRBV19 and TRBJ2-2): DGGITQSPKYLFRKEGQNVTLSCEQNLNHDAMYWYRQDPGQGLRLIYYSQIVNDFQKGDIAEGYSVSREKKESFPLTVTSAQKNPTAFYLCASTQGFNRRGTGELFFGEGSRLTVL.

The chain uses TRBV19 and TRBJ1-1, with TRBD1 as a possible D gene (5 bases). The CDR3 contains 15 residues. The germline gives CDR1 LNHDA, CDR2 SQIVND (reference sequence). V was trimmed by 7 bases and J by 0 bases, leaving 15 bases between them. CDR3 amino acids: CASIPGHSMNTEAFF. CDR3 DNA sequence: TGTGCCAGTATCCCTGGACACAGTATGAACACTGAAGCTTTCTTT.

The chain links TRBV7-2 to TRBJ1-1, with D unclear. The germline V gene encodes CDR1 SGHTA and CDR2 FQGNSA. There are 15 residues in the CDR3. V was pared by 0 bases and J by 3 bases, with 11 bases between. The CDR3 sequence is CASSLAPGGYTEAFF. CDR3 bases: TGTGCCAGCAGCTTAGCGCCGGGAGGTTACACTGAAGCTTTCTTT.

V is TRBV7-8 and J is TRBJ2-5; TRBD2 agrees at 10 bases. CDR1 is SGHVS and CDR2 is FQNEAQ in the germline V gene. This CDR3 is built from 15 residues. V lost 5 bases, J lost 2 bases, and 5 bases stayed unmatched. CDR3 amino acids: CASSALTSGQETQYF. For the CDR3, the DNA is TGTGCCAGCAGCGCCCTGACTAGCGGGCAAGAGACCCAGTACTTC.

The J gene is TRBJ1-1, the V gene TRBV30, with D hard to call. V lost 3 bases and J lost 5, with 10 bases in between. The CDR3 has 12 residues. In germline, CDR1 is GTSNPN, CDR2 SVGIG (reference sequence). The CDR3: CAWSRTGTEAFF. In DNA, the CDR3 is TGTGCCTGGAGCCGTACGGGTACTGAAGCTTTCTTT.

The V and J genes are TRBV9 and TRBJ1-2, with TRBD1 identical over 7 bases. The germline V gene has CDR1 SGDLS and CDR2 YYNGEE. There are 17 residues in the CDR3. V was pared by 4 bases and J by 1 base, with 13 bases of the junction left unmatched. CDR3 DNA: TGTGCCAGCAGCCCAGTCTGGGACAGAGAGCTTAACTATGGCTACACCTTC. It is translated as CASSPVWDRELNYGYTF.

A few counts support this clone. Here the CDR3 reads CASSPPPPWNQPQHF. CDR3 bases: TGTGCCAGCTCACCACCCCCACCCTGGAATCAGCCCCAGCATTTT. The chain has TRBV18 and TRBJ1-5; D ambiguous. The CDR3 contains 15 residues. The germline V gene encodes CDR1 KGHSH and CDR2 LQKENI. The V gene lost 0 bases and the J gene lost 4 bases, with 10 bases spanning the gap.

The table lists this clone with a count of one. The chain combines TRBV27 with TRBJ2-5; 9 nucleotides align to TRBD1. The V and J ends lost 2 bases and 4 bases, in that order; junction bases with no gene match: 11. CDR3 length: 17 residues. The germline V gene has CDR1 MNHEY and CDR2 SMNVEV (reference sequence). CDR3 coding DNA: TGTGCCAGCAGTTTAGGGGCCGGACAGGGGTGGTTAGAGACCCAGTACTTC. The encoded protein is CASSLGAGQGWLETQYF.

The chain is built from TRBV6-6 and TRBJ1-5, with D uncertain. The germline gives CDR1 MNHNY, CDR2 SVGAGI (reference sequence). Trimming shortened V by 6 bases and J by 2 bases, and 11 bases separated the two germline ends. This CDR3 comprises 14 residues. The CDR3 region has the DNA TGTGCCAGCAGAAATGGGGAGGGCAATCAGCCCCAGCATTTT. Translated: CASRNGEGNQPQHF.

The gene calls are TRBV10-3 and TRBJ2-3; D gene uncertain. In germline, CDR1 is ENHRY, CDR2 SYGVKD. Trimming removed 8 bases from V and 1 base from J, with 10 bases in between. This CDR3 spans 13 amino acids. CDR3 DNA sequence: TGTGCCATCCGTATGGTTGGCACAGATACGCAGTATTTT. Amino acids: CAIRMVGTDTQYF.

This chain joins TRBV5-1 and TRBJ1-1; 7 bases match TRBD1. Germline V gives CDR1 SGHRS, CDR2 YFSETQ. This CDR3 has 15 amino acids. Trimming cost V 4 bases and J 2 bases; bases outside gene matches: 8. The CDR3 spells CASSLGGTDNTEAFF. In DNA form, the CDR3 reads TGCGCCAGCAGCCTGGGCGGGACAGACAACACTGAAGCTTTCTTT.

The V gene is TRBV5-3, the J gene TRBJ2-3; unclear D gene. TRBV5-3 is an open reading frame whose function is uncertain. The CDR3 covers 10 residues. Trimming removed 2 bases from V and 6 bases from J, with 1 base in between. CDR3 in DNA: TGTGCCAGAAGCTTTGATACGCAGTATTTT. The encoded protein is CARSFDTQYF.

The DNA of the CDR3 is TGCGCCAGCAGTGAGGGGGGCCTTGAGCAGTTCTTC. Protein product: CASSEGGLEQFF. The gene calls are TRBV10-2 and TRBJ2-1, with D possibly TRBD1 on 6 matching bases. In germline, CDR1 is WSHSY, CDR2 SAAADI. The V end was cut by 2 bases, the J end by 9 bases, with 8 bases between. The CDR3 runs 12 residues.

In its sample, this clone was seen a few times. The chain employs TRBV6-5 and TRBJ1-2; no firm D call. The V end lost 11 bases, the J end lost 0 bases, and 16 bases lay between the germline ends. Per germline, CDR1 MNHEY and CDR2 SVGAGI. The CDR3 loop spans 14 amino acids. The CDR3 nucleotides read TGTGCCGGAGCTAGAGGGCAGGCTAACTATGGCTACACCTTC. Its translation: CAGARGQANYGYTF.

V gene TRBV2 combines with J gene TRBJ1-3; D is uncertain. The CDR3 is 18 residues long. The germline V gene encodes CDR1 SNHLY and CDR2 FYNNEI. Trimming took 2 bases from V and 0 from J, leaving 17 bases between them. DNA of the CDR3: TGTGCCAGCAGTGAACGGAGAACAGCACCATCCTCTGGAAACACCATATATTTT. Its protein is CASSERRTAPSSGNTIYF. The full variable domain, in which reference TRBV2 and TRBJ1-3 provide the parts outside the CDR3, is EPEVTQTPSHQVTQMGQEVILRCVPISNHLYFYWYRQILGQKVEFLVSFYNNEISEKSEIFDDQFSVERPDGSNFTLKIRSTKLEDSAMYFCASSERRTAPSSGNTIYFGEGSWLTVV.

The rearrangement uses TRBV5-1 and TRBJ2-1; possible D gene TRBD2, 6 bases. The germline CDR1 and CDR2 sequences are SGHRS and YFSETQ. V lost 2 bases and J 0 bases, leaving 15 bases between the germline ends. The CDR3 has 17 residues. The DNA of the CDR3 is TGCGCCAGCAGCTTCGGAGGCGGGGCCTACTCCTACAATGAGCAGTTCTTC. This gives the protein CASSFGGGAYSYNEQFF.

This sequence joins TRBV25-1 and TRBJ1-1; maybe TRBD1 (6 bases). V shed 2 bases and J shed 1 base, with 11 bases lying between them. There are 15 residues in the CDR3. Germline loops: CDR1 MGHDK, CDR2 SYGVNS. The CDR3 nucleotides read TGTGCCAGCAGTGAAGTCGACAGGCCGAACACTGAAGCTTTCTTT. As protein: CASSEVDRPNTEAFF.

CDR3 loop: CASSQGGRGLQETQYF. CDR3 sequence (DNA): TGTGCCAGCAGCCAAGGGGGCAGGGGGCTTCAAGAGACCCAGTACTTC. The chain uses TRBV4-2 and TRBJ2-5, with TRBD1 identical over 8 bases. The CDR3 runs to 16 residues. Trimming cost V 1 base and J 2 bases; bases outside gene matches: 6. Per germline, CDR1 LGHNA and CDR2 YNFKEQ.

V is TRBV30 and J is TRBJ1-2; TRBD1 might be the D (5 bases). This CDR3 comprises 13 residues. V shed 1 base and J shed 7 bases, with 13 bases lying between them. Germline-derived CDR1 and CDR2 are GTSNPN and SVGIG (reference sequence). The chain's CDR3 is CAWSEGAILGYTF. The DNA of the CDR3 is TGTGCCTGGAGTGAAGGGGCCATTCTTGGCTACACCTTC.

CDR3 amino acids: CASRAGSGDTQYF. CDR3 bases: TGCGCCAGCAGAGCCGGGTCGGGAGATACGCAGTATTTT. V is TRBV10-1 and J is TRBJ2-3; D is undetermined. Trimming shortened V by 6 bases and J by 5 bases, and 12 bases separated the two germline ends. Germline assignment: CDR1 WNHNN and CDR2 SYGVQD (reference sequence). This CDR3 is 13 amino acids long.